A selection of T cell receptor beta chains follows, all from one sample in a study of blood T cell repertoires in COVID-19. Sequencing was performed with immunoSEQ multiplex PCR; in TCRdb, only in-frame clones are kept and a portion is missing. Of some 190,000 clones in the sample, 80% to 90% are singletons; the top ten hold 10% to 11%. Source material: peripheral blood. The source is a human donor with active or convalescent COVID-19. The donor label of this sample is uncertain. Each CDR3 is given with its conserved first and last residue. A D gene is named only where the DNA matches it firmly. For some rows the clone size is stated as once, few or many, or as a class when expanded; others skip it.

d_gene	abundance	v_gene	j_gene	len	CDR3aa	CDR3nt
-	-	TRBV5-1	TRBJ2-2	16	CASSLVQPQGIGELFF	TGCGCCAGCAGCTTGGTCCAACCACAGGGTATCGGGGAGCTGTTTTTT
TRBD2	-	TRBV30	TRBJ2-1	16	CAWSVQSGRAYNEQFF	TGTGCCTGGAGTGTTCAGAGCGGGAGAGCCTACAATGAGCAGTTCTTC
-	-	TRBV11-1	TRBJ1-2	13	CASSLGLGRGYTF	TGTGCCAGCAGCTTAGGTCTGGGCCGTGGCTACACCTTC
TRBD1	few	TRBV5-1	TRBJ2-7	13	CATGTGSDYEQYF	TGCGCCACCGGGACAGGTTCTGACTACGAGCAGTACTTC
-	-	TRBV3-1/TRBV3-2	TRBJ1-1	13	CASSQRATAEAFF	TGTGCCAGCAGCCAAAGGGCGACAGCTGAAGCTTTCTTT
TRBD2	-	TRBV12-3/TRBV12-4	TRBJ2-1	12	CASTQGGYEQFF	TGTGCCAGCACTCAGGGAGGGTATGAGCAGTTCTTC
-	-	TRBV10-3	TRBJ2-3	14	CAISGEEAPDTQYF	TGTGCCATCAGTGGCGAGGAGGCCCCAGATACGCAGTATTTT
-	-	TRBV5-1	TRBJ1-1	16	CASSLLGASMNTEAFF	TGCGCCAGCAGCTTGCTAGGGGCCTCCATGAACACTGAAGCTTTCTTT
TRBD1	-	TRBV6-2/TRBV6-3	TRBJ1-2	18	CASSQFRQGRTSNYGYTF	TGTGCCAGCAGTCAATTCAGACAGGGGCGAACGTCTAACTATGGCTACACCTTC
-	-	TRBV2	TRBJ1-1	12	CASRQGNTEAFF	TGTGCCAGCAGACAGGGGAACACTGAAGCTTTCTTT
-	-	TRBV7-6	TRBJ2-3	15	CASSLAGRGTDTQYF	TGTGCCAGCAGCTTAGCGGGCAGGGGAACAGATACGCAGTATTTT
TRBD2	-	TRBV4-1	TRBJ2-1	19	CASSQDGGASGSSYNEQFF	TGCGCCAGCAGCCAAGACGGCGGGGCTAGCGGGAGTTCCTACAATGAGCAGTTCTTC
-	-	TRBV9	TRBJ2-5	15	CASSATGQIQETQYF	TGTGCCAGCAGCGCCACCGGACAGATCCAAGAGACCCAGTACTTC
TRBD2	-	TRBV25-1	TRBJ2-7	16	CASSEWATSGTYEQYF	TGTGCCAGCAGTGAATGGGCGACTAGCGGTACCTACGAGCAGTACTTC
-	few	TRBV10-2	TRBJ1-3	14	CASSEYGSGNTIYF	TGCGCCAGCAGTGAGTACGGCTCTGGAAACACCATATATTTT
-	once	TRBV5-6	TRBJ2-1	17	CASSLDLLAAHYNEQFF	TGTGCCAGCAGCTTGGACCTACTAGCTGCACACTACAATGAGCAGTTCTTC
-	-	TRBV10-1	TRBJ2-3	17	CASSKSVATYRTDTQYF	TGCGCCAGCAGCAAGTCGGTGGCGACATACCGCACAGATACGCAGTATTTT
-	-	TRBV12-3/TRBV12-4	TRBJ1-1	13	CASSLSVVTEAFF	TGTGCCAGCAGTTTATCCGTTGTCACTGAAGCTTTCTTT
-	-	TRBV9	TRBJ1-6	14	CASSVVGRGSPLHF	TGTGCCAGCAGCGTAGTAGGGAGAGGATCACCCCTCCACTTT
-	-	TRBV24-1	TRBJ1-6	14	CATSDQAVNSPLHF	TGTGCCACCAGTGATCAGGCAGTTAATTCACCCCTCCACTTT
TRBD2	-	TRBV29-1	TRBJ2-6	14	CSVRTRSGANVLTF	TGCAGCGTACGGACTAGGTCTGGGGCCAACGTCCTGACTTTC
TRBD2	-	TRBV5-1	TRBJ2-1	16	CASSSELAGGRNEQFF	TGCGCCAGCAGCTCGGAATTAGCGGGGGGGCGTAATGAGCAGTTCTTC
-	-	TRBV4-3	TRBJ1-6	13	CASSPGGRSPLHF	TGCGCCAGCAGCCCGGGGGGCCGGTCACCCCTCCACTTT
TRBD2	-	TRBV5-4	TRBJ2-3	20	CASSAEPLLAGDRGTDTQYF	TGTGCCAGCAGCGCCGAACCCTTGCTAGCGGGAGATAGAGGCACAGATACGCAGTATTTT
TRBD1	-	TRBV6-5	TRBJ1-6	16	CASSYFLGTGFSPLHF	TGTGCCAGCAGTTACTTCCTCGGGACAGGGTTTTCACCCCTCCACTTT
TRBD1	-	TRBV28	TRBJ1-1	14	CASSSTGMGTEAFF	TGTGCCAGCAGCTCGACAGGGATGGGCACTGAAGCTTTCTTT
-	once	TRBV7-2	TRBJ1-5	13	CASSYGVNQPQHF	TGTGCCAGCAGCTACGGGGTCAATCAGCCCCAGCATTTT
-	-	TRBV4-2	TRBJ2-5	14	CASSQESSGRTQYF	TGTGCCAGCAGCCAAGAATCGAGTGGTCGGACCCAGTACTTC
TRBD2	-	TRBV5-1	TRBJ2-7	15	CASSSTSGFAYEQYF	TGCGCCAGCAGCTCGACTAGCGGGTTTGCCTACGAGCAGTACTTC
-	-	TRBV4-1	TRBJ1-2	14	CASSLTRANYGYTF	TGCGCCAGCAGTCTAACCAGGGCTAACTATGGCTACACCTTC
TRBD1	-	TRBV6-5	TRBJ2-2	15	CASSLSGTVTGELFF	TGTGCCAGCAGTCTCTCCGGGACAGTCACCGGGGAGCTGTTTTTT
-	-	TRBV12-1	TRBJ2-7	16	CASSSCPQQGEYEQYF	TGTGCCAGCAGCTCTTGCCCCCAACAGGGGGAGTACGAGCAGTACTTC
TRBD2	once	TRBV2	TRBJ2-7	15	CASITGLADPYEQYF	TGTGCCAGCATCACGGGACTAGCGGATCCCTACGAGCAGTACTTC
TRBD1	once	TRBV5-4	TRBJ2-5	13	CASSFGQEETQYF	TGTGCCAGCAGCTTCGGACAGGAAGAGACCCAGTACTTC
TRBD2	-	TRBV7-3	TRBJ2-3	16	CASSSLAGGSTDTQYF	TGTGCCAGCAGCTCGCTAGCGGGAGGTAGCACAGATACGCAGTATTTT
-	-	TRBV6-6	TRBJ1-3	13	CASSDIGGNTIYF	TGTGCCAGCAGTGATATCGGGGGGAACACCATATATTTT
-	-	TRBV5-1	TRBJ1-2	14	CASIKDTSNYGYTF	TGCGCCAGCATAAAGGACACCTCTAACTATGGCTACACCTTC
TRBD1	once	TRBV5-4	TRBJ1-5	14	CASSAQGAIQPQHF	TGTGCCAGCAGCGCACAGGGGGCTATTCAGCCCCAGCATTTT
-	once	TRBV7-3	TRBJ2-3	15	CASSLGRSGTDTQYF	TGTGCCAGCAGCTTGGGTCGGAGTGGCACAGATACGCAGTATTTT
TRBD2	-	TRBV7-6	TRBJ2-5	15	CASGLAGVGLETQYF	TGTGCCAGCGGACTAGCGGGGGTTGGTTTAGAGACCCAGTACTTC
-	once	TRBV5-4	TRBJ2-5	14	CASSPGLQQETQYF	TGTGCCAGCAGCCCAGGGTTACAGCAAGAGACCCAGTACTTC
TRBD2	-	TRBV2	TRBJ2-1	15	CASSDTGLAFDEQFF	TGTGCCAGCAGTGATACCGGACTAGCATTCGATGAGCAGTTCTTC
-	-	TRBV19	TRBJ2-3	16	CASRTTAGFYTDTQYF	TGTGCCAGTAGGACGACAGCGGGCTTTTACACAGATACGCAGTATTTT
TRBD2	-	TRBV7-3	TRBJ2-1	13	CASSSREGVEQFF	TGTGCCAGCAGCTCACGGGAGGGGGTTGAGCAGTTCTTC
-	-	TRBV5-8	TRBJ1-1	14	CASSLPGQSTEAFF	TGTGCCAGCAGCTTGCCGGGTCAGAGCACTGAAGCTTTCTTT
TRBD2	-	TRBV2	TRBJ2-5	16	CASSSGTSGRRETQYF	TGTGCCAGCAGTTCCGGGACTAGCGGGAGGCGGGAGACCCAGTACTTC
TRBD2	-	TRBV19	TRBJ2-1	16	CASSTLAGNLQGEQFF	TGTGCCAGTAGTACACTAGCGGGGAATCTACAAGGTGAGCAGTTCTTC
TRBD1	-	TRBV27	TRBJ1-6	14	CASNSGTVNSPLHF	TGTGCCAGCAACTCCGGGACAGTAAATTCACCCCTCCACTTT
-	-	TRBV4-1	TRBJ1-4	16	CASSRLPTRLNEKLFF	TGCGCCAGCAGCCGCCTCCCGACACGGCTTAATGAAAAACTGTTTTTT
TRBD2	-	TRBV5-1	TRBJ2-2	16	CASSLALAGVTGELFF	TGCGCCAGCAGCTTGGCTCTAGCGGGGGTCACCGGGGAGCTGTTTTTT
-	-	TRBV18	TRBJ1-3	14	CASSRQNSGNTIYF	TGTGCCAGCTCAAGACAGAACTCTGGAAACACCATATATTTT
-	-	TRBV2	TRBJ2-7	18	CASSETGSLAIGNYEQYF	TGTGCCAGCAGTGAAACAGGGAGCTTAGCTATCGGGAACTACGAGCAGTACTTC